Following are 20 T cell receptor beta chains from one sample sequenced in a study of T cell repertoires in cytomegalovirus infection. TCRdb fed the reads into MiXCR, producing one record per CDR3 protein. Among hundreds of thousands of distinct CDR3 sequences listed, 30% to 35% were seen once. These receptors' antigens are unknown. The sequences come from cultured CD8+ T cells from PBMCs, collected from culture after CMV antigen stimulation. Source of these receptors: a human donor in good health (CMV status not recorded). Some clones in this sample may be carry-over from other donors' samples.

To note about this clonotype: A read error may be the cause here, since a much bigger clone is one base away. This CDR3 reads CASNLEDEQFF. The CDR3 nucleotides read TGTGCCAGCAACTTAGAGGATGAGCAGTTCTTC. V usage is TRBV7-8 and J usage is TRBJ2-1; D unclear. This CDR3 comprises 11 residues. Germline CDR1 and CDR2: SGHVS and FQNEAQ.

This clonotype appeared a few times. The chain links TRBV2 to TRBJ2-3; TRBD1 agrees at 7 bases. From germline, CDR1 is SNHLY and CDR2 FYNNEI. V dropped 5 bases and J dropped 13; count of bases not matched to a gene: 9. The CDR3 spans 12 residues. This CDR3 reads CASSPEGAQEYF. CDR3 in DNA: TGTGCCAGCAGTCCTGAGGGGGCCCAAGAGTATTTT.

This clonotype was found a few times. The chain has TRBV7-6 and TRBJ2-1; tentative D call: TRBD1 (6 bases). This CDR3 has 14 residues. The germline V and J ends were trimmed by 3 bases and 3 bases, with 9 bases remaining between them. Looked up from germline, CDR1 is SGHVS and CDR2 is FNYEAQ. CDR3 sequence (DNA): TGTGCCAGCAGCTTTGGGGGCCACTACAATGAGCAGTTCTTC. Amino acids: CASSFGGHYNEQFF.

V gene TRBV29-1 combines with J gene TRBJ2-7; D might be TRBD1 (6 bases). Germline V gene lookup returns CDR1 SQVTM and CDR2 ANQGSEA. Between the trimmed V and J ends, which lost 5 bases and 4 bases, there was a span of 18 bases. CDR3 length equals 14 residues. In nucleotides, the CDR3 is TGCAGCGTTTGGGAACAGGGTCGAACTTACGAGCAGTACTTC. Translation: CSVWEQGRTYEQYF.

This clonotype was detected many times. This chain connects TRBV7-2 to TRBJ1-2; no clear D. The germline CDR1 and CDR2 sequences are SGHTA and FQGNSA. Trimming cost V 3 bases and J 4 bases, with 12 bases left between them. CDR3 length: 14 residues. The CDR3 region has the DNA TGTGCCAGCAGCTTTGATTTCCGGGGCTATGGCTACACCTTC. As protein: CASSFDFRGYGYTF. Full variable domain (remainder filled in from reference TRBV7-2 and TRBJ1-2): GAGVSQSPSNKVTEKGKDVELRCDPISGHTALYWYRQSLGQGLEFLIYFQGNSAPDKSGLPSDRFSAERTGGSVSTLTIQRTQQEDSAVYLCASSFDFRGYGYTFGSGTRLTVV.

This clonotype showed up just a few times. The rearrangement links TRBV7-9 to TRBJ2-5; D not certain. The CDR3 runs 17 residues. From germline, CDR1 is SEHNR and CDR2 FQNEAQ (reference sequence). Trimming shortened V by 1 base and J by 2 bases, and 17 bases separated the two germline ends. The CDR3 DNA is TGTGCCAGCAGCTTAGGGTCCTGGAGTGGTCGGCAAGAGACCCAGTACTTC. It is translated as CASSLGSWSGRQETQYF.

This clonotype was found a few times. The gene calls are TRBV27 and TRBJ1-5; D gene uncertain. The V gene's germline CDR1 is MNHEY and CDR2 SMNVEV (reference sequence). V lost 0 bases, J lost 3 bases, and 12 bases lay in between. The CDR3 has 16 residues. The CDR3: CASSLSGGVYNQPQHF. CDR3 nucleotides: TGTGCCAGCAGTTTATCAGGTGGGGTCTACAATCAGCCCCAGCATTTT.

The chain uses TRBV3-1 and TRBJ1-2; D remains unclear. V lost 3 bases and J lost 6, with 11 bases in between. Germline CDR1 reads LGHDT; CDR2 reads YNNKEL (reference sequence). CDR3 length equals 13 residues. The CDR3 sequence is CASSHEGWNGYTF. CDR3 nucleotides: TGTGCCAGCAGCCACGAGGGTTGGAATGGCTACACCTTC.

The CDR3 DNA reads TGTGCCAGCAGTGATCGCGGGGGGGGGGGTGAGCAGTTCTTC. It is translated as CASSDRGGGGEQFF. The chain recombines TRBV2 with TRBJ2-1, with 9 bases lining up with TRBD2. Germline lookup yields CDR1 SNHLY and CDR2 FYNNEI. V shed 3 bases and J 9 bases; nucleotides not matched to a gene: 6. CDR3 size: 14 residues.

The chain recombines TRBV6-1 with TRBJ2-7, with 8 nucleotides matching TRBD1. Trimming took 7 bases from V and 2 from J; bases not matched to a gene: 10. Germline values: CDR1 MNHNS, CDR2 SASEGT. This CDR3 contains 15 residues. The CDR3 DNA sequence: TGTGCCAGCACCAAACTGGACAGGGCCCCCTACGAGCAGTACTTC. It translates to CASTKLDRAPYEQYF.

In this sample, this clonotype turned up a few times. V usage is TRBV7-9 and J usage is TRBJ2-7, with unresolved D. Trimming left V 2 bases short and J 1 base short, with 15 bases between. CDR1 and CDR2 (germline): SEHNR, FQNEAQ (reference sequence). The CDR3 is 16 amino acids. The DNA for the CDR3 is TGTGCCAGCAGCTTACCCGACACCTTGCAGTCCTACGAGCAGTACTTC. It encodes CASSLPDTLQSYEQYF.

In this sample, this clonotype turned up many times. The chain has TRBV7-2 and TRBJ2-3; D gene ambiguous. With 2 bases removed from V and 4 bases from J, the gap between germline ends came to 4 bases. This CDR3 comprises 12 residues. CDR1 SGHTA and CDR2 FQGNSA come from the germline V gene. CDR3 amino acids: CASSLLSDTQYF. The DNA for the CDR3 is TGTGCCAGCAGCTTACTATCAGATACGCAGTATTTT.

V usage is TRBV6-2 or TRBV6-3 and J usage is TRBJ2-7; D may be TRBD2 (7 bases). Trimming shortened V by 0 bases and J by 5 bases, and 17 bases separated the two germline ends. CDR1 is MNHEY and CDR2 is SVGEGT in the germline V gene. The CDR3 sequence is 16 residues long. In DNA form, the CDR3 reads TGTGCCAGCAGTTACTCAAAAAGGGGGGGGAGTCACGAGCAGTACGTC. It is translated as CASSYSKRGGSHEQYV.

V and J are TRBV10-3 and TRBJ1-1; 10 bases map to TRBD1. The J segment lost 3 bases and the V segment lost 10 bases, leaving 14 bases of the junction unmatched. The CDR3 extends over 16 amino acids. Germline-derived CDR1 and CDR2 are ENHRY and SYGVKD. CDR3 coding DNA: TGTGCCACCCAGGCCTTAGACAGGGGGCTTGACACTGAAGCTTTCTTT. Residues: CATQALDRGLDTEAFF.

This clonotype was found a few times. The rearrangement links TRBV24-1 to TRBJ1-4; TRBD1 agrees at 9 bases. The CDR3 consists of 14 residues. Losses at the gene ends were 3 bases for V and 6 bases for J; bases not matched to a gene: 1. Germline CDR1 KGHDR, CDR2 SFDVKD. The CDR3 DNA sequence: TGTGCCACCAGTGATCGGACAGGGGATGAAAAACTGTTTTTT. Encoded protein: CATSDRTGDEKLFF.

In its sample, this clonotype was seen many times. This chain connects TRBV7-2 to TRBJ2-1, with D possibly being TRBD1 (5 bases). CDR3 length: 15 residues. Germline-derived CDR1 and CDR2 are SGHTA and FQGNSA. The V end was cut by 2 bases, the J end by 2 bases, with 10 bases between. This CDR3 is CASSLQGLAYNEQFF. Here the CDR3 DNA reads TGTGCCAGCAGCTTACAGGGATTAGCCTACAATGAGCAGTTCTTC.

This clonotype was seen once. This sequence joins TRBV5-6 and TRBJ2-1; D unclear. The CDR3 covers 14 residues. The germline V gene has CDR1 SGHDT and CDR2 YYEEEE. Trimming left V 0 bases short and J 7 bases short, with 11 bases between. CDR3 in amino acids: CASSLDQIGNEQFF. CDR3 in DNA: TGTGCCAGCAGCTTGGACCAAATTGGGAATGAGCAGTTCTTC.

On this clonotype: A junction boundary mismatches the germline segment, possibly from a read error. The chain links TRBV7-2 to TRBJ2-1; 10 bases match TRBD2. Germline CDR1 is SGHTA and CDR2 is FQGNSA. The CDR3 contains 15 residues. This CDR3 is CASSSPSGGYTEQFF. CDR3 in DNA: TGTGCCAGCAGCTCCCCTAGCGGGGGCTACACTGAGCAGTTCTTC.

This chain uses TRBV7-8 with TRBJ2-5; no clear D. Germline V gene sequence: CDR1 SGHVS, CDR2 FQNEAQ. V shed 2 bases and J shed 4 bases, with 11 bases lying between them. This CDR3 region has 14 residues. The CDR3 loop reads CASSLRPTPETQYF. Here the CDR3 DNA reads TGTGCCAGCAGCTTACGTCCAACACCAGAGACCCAGTACTTC.

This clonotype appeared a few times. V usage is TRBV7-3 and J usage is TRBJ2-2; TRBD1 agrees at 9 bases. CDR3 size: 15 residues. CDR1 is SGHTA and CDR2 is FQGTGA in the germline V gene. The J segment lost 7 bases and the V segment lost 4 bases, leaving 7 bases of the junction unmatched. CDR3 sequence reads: CASSYEQGASGELFF. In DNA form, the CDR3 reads TGTGCCAGCAGCTATGAACAGGGGGCTAGCGGGGAGCTGTTTTTT.